One and the same sample provided the 8 T cell receptor beta chains below, sequenced in a study of tissue T cells after allogeneic stem cell transplantation. Assay: immunoSEQ multiplex PCR; the TCRdb copy retains only in-frame clones and omits some. The sample includes 7,500 to 8,500 clones, approximately 50% seen only once; the top ten take 8.4%. Time point here: mouse harvest day 7 after allogeneic transplant. Mouse grafts combined 10^7 T-cell-depleted bone marrow cells with 10^6 splenic CD5+ T cells. Input material: gut tissue. These receptors all come from a female BALB/c mouse given C57BL/6 T cells with graft-versus-host disease after an allogeneic hematopoietic cell transplant.

In the case of this clone: Any gene name here is a mouse gene name. The DNA ends 1 residue before the CDR3 does, and the rest of the CDR3 is filled in from the germline J gene. The chain has TRBV17 and TRBJ2-7, with TRBD2 matching over 11 bases. The CDR3 is 12 amino acids. V lost 7 bases to trimming and J lost 8 bases; unmatched junction nucleotides: 4. The V gene's germline CDR1 is MNHDT and CDR2 YYDKIL. CDR3 amino acids: CASKTGGGKQYF. The CDR3 bases that were read are TGTGCTAGCAAGACTGGGGGGGGGAAACAGTAC.

In regard to this clone: Genes and germline are mouse. With the read ending 1 residue before the CDR3 end, the germline J gene is used to fill in that end. The chain recombines TRBV4 with TRBJ2-5, with 13 bases matching TRBD2. This CDR3 spans 16 amino acids. Per the germline V gene, CDR1 is LGHDT and CDR2 is YNNKQL (reference sequence). J gave up 0 bases and V 5 bases, and 2 bases lay outside the gene matches. Incomplete CDR3 DNA: TGTGCCAGCAGCCGGGACTGGGGGGGTAACCAAGACACCCAGTAC. Translation: CASSRDWGGNQDTQY. The entire CDR3 is CASSRDWGGNQDTQYF.

A remark on this clone: Gene names and germline refer to mouse. The sequence runs out 1 residue before the end of the CDR3; the remainder is reconstructed from the germline J gene. The V gene is TRBV2, the J gene TRBJ2-3; 8 nucleotides agree with TRBD2. The CDR3 is 16 amino acids. V lost 0 bases, J lost 1 base, and 3 bases stayed unmatched. Germline loops: CDR1 LGHNA, CDR2 YSYQKL. CDR3 sequence: CASSQEGGGGAETLYF. The sequenced part of the CDR3 DNA is TGTGCCAGCAGCCAAGAAGGGGGGGGCGGTGCAGAAACGCTGTAT.

This clone showed up just a few times. Any gene name here is a mouse gene name. The read finishes 1 residue shy of the CDR3 end, and the germline J gene is used to complete it. The gene calls are TRBV13-3 and TRBJ2-1; tentative D call: TRBD2 (6 bases). The V end lost 0 bases, the J end lost 5 bases, and 6 bases lay between the germline ends. The CDR3 totals 13 residues. The germline gives CDR1 NNHDY, CDR2 SYVADS. The sequenced part of the CDR3 DNA is TGTGCCAGCAGTGATGACTGGGATGCTGAGCAGTTC. This encodes CASSDDWDAEQF. The whole CDR3 protein reads CASSDDWDAEQFF.

A word on this clone: Each gene name is a mouse one. Coverage ceases 1 residue before the CDR3 finishes, and the germline J gene fills in the end. The chain is built from TRBV26 and TRBJ2-2, with 9 bases lining up with TRBD1. V lost 5 bases and J lost 6; bases outside the gene matches: 7. The CDR3 has 15 residues. CDR1 and CDR2 from the germline V gene are KGHPV and FQNQEV (reference sequence). The sequenced part of the CDR3 DNA is TGTGCCAGCAGTAACCCGGGACAGGGACCCGGGCAGCTCTAC. This gives the protein CASSNPGQGPGQLY. The entire CDR3 protein is CASSNPGQGPGQLYF.

This clone is categorized as medium-sized. Genes and germline are mouse. Read sequence stops 1 residue before the CDR3 end, and the germline J gene provides the missing end. The gene calls are TRBV13-3 and TRBJ2-7; D is ambiguous. Per the germline V gene, CDR1 is NNHDY and CDR2 is SYVADS. Trimming cost V 1 base and J 6 bases, with 8 bases left between them. The CDR3 length is 12 residues. The CDR3 region is CASSDLWFEQYF. The sequenced part of the CDR3 DNA is TGTGCCAGCAGTGATCTCTGGTTTGAACAGTAC.

The table lists this clone with a few counts. Gene names follow the mouse nomenclature. The read finishes 1 residue shy of the CDR3 end, and the germline J gene is used to complete it. The rearrangement links TRBV26 to TRBJ1-1, with D uncertain. CDR1 and CDR2 from the germline V gene are KGHPV and FQNQEV (reference sequence). Trimming took off 2 bases at V and 1 base at J, with 5 bases between the two ends. The CDR3 has 13 residues. The sequenced CDR3 bases are TGTGCCAGCAGTCTGGGGCAAAACACAGAAGTCTTC. It specifies CASSLGQNTEVF. The full CDR3 sequence reads CASSLGQNTEVFF. The full variable domain, completed using reference TRBV26 and TRBJ1-1, is NSKVIQTPRYLVKGQGQKAKMRCIPEKGHPVVFWYQQNKNNEFKFLINFQNQEVLQQIDMTEKRFSAECPSNSPCSLEIQSSEAGDSALYLCASSLGQNTEVFFGKGTRLTVV.

Turning to this clone: The gene names given are mouse names. The CDR3 is cut off 1 residue early in the read; its end comes from the germline J gene. The rearrangement joins TRBV26 to TRBJ2-1; D is perhaps TRBD1 (6 bases). The CDR3 is 13 residues long. The germline V gene has CDR1 KGHPV and CDR2 FQNQEV (reference sequence). V lost 6 bases and J lost 4, with 10 bases in between. This CDR3 reads CASSRGHYAEQFF. CDR3 DNA, as far as it was read: TGTGCCAGCAGCCGGGGACATTATGCTGAGCAGTTC.